This TCR beta chain was obtained from a study of blood T cell repertoires in COVID-19. As processed by the authors: Cell counts per sample came from amplifying reference gene primers. The assay was immunoSEQ multiplex PCR, and TCRdb's table has in-frame clones only and misses some. The V and J calls and clone size come from that table; D and trimming were worked out from the DNA. The sample has a few hundred thousand clones, roughly 90% seen once; the top ten hold around 0.93%. This clone was observed a few times. Germline-derived CDR1 and CDR2 are MDHEN and SYDVKM. The ends lost 6 bases at V and 11 bases at J; junction bases unmatched: 7. The CDR3 consists of 12 residues.

The TCR was taken from a woman between 40 and 50 years old with COVID-19, enrolled during active disease. What was sequenced was peripheral blood. V is TRBV28 and J is TRBJ1-5, with 7 bases lining up with TRBD1. CDR3 DNA sequence: TGTGCCAGCAGCTTCGACAGGGCGGCCCAGCATTTT. It yields the protein CASSFDRAAQHF.